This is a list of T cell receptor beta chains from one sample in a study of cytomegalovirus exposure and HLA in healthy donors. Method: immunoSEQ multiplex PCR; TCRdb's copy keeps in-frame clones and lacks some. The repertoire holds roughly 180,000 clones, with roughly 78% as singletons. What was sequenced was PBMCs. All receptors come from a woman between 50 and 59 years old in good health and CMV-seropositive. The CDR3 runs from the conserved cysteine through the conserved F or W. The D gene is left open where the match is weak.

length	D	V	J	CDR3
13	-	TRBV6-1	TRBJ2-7	CASRMDSPYEQYF
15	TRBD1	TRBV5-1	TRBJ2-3	CASSLWGQTTDTQYF
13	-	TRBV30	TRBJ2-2	CAWWGIVGGELFF
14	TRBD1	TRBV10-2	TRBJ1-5	CATTGGGSNQPQHF
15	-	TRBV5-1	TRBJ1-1	CASSLRSQGRTEAFF
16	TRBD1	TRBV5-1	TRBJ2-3	CASSYDRDRVGDTQYF
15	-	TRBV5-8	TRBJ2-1	CASSLGDFGPNEQFF
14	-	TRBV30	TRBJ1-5	CAWRDSGGGQPQHF
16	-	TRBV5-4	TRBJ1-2	CASSLVGRRGNYGYTF
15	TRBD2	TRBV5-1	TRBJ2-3	CASSLGLAGTDTQYF
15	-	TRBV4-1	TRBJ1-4	CASSQPGWFGEKLFF
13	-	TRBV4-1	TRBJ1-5	CASSQDPDQPQHF
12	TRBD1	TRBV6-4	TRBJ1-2	CAAGRDRAFRRF
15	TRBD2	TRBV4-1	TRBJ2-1	CASRKGLAGNNEQFF
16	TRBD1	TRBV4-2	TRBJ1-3	CASSPRGDREEGTIYF
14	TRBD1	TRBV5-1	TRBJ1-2	CASSPLTGDYGYTF
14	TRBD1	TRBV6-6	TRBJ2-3	CASSDRDRGDTQYF
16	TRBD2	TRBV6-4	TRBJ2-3	CASSLTSGGGTDTQYF
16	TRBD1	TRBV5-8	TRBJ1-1	CASSLYTGGMNTEAFF
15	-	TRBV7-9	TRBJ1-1	CASSPGQLMNTEAFF
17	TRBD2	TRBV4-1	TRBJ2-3	CASSQDMRPGGPDTQYF
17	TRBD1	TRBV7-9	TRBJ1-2	CASSSRRDRGLNYGYTF
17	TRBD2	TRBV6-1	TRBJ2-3	CASSEAWLAGDTDTQYF
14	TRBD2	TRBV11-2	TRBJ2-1	CASSLGGWGGEQFF
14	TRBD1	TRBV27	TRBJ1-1	CASSLGQGNTEAFF
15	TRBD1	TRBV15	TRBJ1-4	CATSSIRGLNEKLFF
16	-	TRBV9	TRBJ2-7	CASSVAASGWTYEQYF
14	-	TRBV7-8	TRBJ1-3	CASSFAGAGNTIYF
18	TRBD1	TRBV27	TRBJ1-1	CASSLGAKPGQGDTEAFF
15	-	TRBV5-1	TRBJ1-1	CASSRDLRGSTEAFF
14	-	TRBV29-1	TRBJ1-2	CSVERGGRDYGYTF
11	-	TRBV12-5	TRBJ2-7	CASGSSWEQYF
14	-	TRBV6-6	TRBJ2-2	CASRETANTGELFF
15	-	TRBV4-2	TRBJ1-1	CASSQLREVSTEAFF
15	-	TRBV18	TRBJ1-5	CASSPPGQGHQPQHF
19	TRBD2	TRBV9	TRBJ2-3	CASSVKWLAGGPGTDTQYF
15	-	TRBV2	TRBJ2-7	CASTSPGIGFYEQYF
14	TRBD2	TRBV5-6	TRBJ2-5	CASSNSGGAETQYF
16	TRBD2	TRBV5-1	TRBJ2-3	CASSLGTSGGRDTQYF
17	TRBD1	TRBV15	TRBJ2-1	CATSTRPGTATYNEQFF
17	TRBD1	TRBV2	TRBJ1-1	CASRLGQGGQRNTEAFF
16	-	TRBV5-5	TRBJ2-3	CASSLDRVVKADTQYF
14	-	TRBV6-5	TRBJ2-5	CASSYSEGGETQYF
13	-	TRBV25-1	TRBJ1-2	CASSGGGNYGYTF
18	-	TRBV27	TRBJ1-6	CASSLSFWGGPNNSPLHF
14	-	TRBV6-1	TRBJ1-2	CASSELTGRDGYTF
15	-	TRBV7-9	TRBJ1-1	CSSSTPRVVGTEAFF
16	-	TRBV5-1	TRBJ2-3	CASTNRDTTSTDTQYF
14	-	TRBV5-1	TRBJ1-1	CASSYGGGNTEAFF
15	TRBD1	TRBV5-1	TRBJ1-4	CASSRGDSTNEKLFF
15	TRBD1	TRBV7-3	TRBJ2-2	CASSDPGQGAGELFF
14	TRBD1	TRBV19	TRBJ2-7	CASSFQGAGYEQYF
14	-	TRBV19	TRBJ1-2	CASSIGAVNYGYTF
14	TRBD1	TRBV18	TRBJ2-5	CASSPTTGIETQYF
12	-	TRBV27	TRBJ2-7	CASSLSGTEQYF
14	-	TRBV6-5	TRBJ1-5	CASSPHAGNQPQHF
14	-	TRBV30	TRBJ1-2	CAWSVRRANYGYTF
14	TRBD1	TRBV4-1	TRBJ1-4	CASSRGDRDEKLFF